This is a list of T cell receptor beta chains from one sample in a study of blood T cell repertoires in COVID-19. The repertoire was sequenced with immunoSEQ multiplex PCR; TCRdb's copy has only in-frame clones and lacks some. The sample contains hundreds of thousands of clones, about four fifths of which appear only once. The specimen sequenced was peripheral blood. The receptor source for this set is a woman aged 45-59 years who had recovered from COVID-19. Both conserved end residues are part of each CDR3. The D gene is left open where the match is weak. Rows may omit the clone size; those that give it use once, few, many or a size class.

-	TRBJ2-2	-	TRBV7-2	CASSVGGPGGELFF	TGTGCCAGCAGCGTAGGAGGGCCCGGCGGGGAGCTGTTTTTT
-	TRBJ2-5	-	TRBV14	CASSQDSGKERIRETQYF	TGTGCCAGCAGCCAAGATAGCGGCAAGGAGAGAATTAGGGAGACCCAGTACTTC
-	TRBJ2-5	-	TRBV30	CAWSVVGSGTRGETQYF	TGTGCCTGGAGTGTAGTGGGTAGCGGGACCAGGGGGGAGACCCAGTACTTC
-	TRBJ2-3	-	TRBV4-1	CASSQQGATADTQYF	TGCGCCAGCAGCCAACAAGGGGCTACGGCAGATACGCAGTATTTT
few	TRBJ2-7	-	TRBV28	CASRRGEQYF	TGTGCCAGCAGGCGAGGCGAGCAGTACTTC
-	TRBJ2-7	-	TRBV7-9	CASSLVGVSEQYF	TGTGCCAGCAGCTTAGTAGGGGTGAGTGAGCAGTACTTC
-	TRBJ2-3	-	TRBV10-2	CASISAGDTQYF	TGCGCCAGCATTTCCGCGGGAGATACGCAGTATTTT
-	TRBJ2-1	TRBD2	TRBV5-4	CASSLGGTSGTKVQFF	TGTGCCAGCAGCTTGGGGGGGACTAGCGGTACTAAAGTGCAGTTCTTC
-	TRBJ2-1	-	TRBV7-9	CASSGGGLNKFF	TGTGCCAGCAGCGGGGGCGGGCTAAACAAGTTCTTC
-	TRBJ2-2	-	TRBV29-1	CSVPVGTGELFF	TGCAGCGTGCCAGTTGGCACCGGGGAGCTGTTTTTT